These T cell receptor beta chains were read from a single sample in a study of cytomegalovirus exposure and HLA in healthy donors. Generated by immunoSEQ multiplex PCR, the TCRdb table keeps only in-frame clones and is missing some. The data show some 270,000 clones, 86% seen once. Sequenced: PBMCs. The receptors originated from a woman in her late teens or twenties in good health and CMV-seronegative. CDR3s include the opening cysteine and the closing phenylalanine or tryptophan. Each record gives: J gene, V gene, D gene, clone size, CDR3 DNA, CDR3 protein. D genes are given only for firm matches. Clone size is shown for a subset of rows, as once, few, many or a class of expanded clone.

j_gene: TRBJ2-7; v_gene: TRBV7-6; d_gene: -; abundance: -; CDR3nt: TGTGCCAGCAGCTTAGGGCATTCCTACGAGCAGTACTTC; CDR3aa: CASSLGHSYEQYF
j_gene: TRBJ2-7; v_gene: TRBV27; d_gene: -; abundance: -; CDR3nt: TGTGCCAGCAGTTTGGCCGGGACTCCCTTACAAGGCGAGCAGTACTTC; CDR3aa: CASSLAGTPLQGEQYF
j_gene: TRBJ2-1; v_gene: TRBV6-1; d_gene: -; abundance: -; CDR3nt: TGTGCCAGCAGTGAAGTGGTGAGACAGTACAATGAGCAGTTCTTC; CDR3aa: CASSEVVRQYNEQFF
j_gene: TRBJ1-5; v_gene: TRBV6-6; d_gene: -; abundance: -; CDR3nt: TGTGCCAGCACACTACAGGACCACAATCAGCCCCAGCATTTT; CDR3aa: CASTLQDHNQPQHF
j_gene: TRBJ1-3; v_gene: TRBV19; d_gene: -; abundance: -; CDR3nt: TGTGCCAGTAGTAAGGAGATCTCTGGAAACACCATATATTTT; CDR3aa: CASSKEISGNTIYF
j_gene: TRBJ1-2; v_gene: TRBV19; d_gene: -; abundance: -; CDR3nt: TGTGCCAGTAGTTCCCAGGGAAATCTAGGCTATGGCTACACCTTC; CDR3aa: CASSSQGNLGYGYTF
j_gene: TRBJ1-6; v_gene: TRBV7-2; d_gene: -; abundance: -; CDR3nt: TGTGCCAGCAGCTTAGAACAGCCGGGGAATTCACCCCTCCACTTT; CDR3aa: CASSLEQPGNSPLHF
j_gene: TRBJ1-6; v_gene: TRBV28; d_gene: -; abundance: -; CDR3nt: TGTGCCAGCAGTTCCCCGGGAGCGAATAATTCACCCCTCCACTTT; CDR3aa: CASSSPGANNSPLHF
j_gene: TRBJ2-3; v_gene: TRBV5-6; d_gene: -; abundance: -; CDR3nt: TGTGCCAGCAGCGGCTCCAGGGGACGAGCAGATACGCAGTATTTT; CDR3aa: CASSGSRGRADTQYF
j_gene: TRBJ1-1; v_gene: TRBV6-6; d_gene: -; abundance: -; CDR3nt: TGTGCCAGCAGCAGGGACACTCGCACTGAAGCTTTCTTT; CDR3aa: CASSRDTRTEAFF
j_gene: TRBJ1-1; v_gene: TRBV12-5; d_gene: -; abundance: -; CDR3nt: TGTGCTAGTGGTTTGGTATTAGGCCGCGGTAACACTGAAGCTTTCTTT; CDR3aa: CASGLVLGRGNTEAFF
j_gene: TRBJ1-1; v_gene: TRBV27; d_gene: TRBD1; abundance: -; CDR3nt: TGTGCCAGCAGTTGGACAGGGGCTAAAATGAACACTGAAGCTTTCTTT; CDR3aa: CASSWTGAKMNTEAFF
j_gene: TRBJ1-5; v_gene: TRBV19; d_gene: -; abundance: -; CDR3nt: TGTGCCAGTCTCGTTGACCAGGGAAGCAATCAGCCCCAGCATTTT; CDR3aa: CASLVDQGSNQPQHF
j_gene: TRBJ2-3; v_gene: TRBV29-1; d_gene: -; abundance: -; CDR3nt: TGCAGCGTTGAAGAGGGGGGGGGCGAAGCCTATACGCAGTATTTT; CDR3aa: CSVEEGGGEAYTQYF
j_gene: TRBJ1-1; v_gene: TRBV29-1; d_gene: TRBD1; abundance: -; CDR3nt: TGCAGCGGTCCAAACAGGGGGCCTGAAGCTTTCTTT; CDR3aa: CSGPNRGPEAFF
j_gene: TRBJ1-2; v_gene: TRBV14; d_gene: -; abundance: -; CDR3nt: TGTGCCAGCAGCGCGGGGCTGGCCTATGGCTACACCTTC; CDR3aa: CASSAGLAYGYTF
j_gene: TRBJ1-5; v_gene: TRBV7-9; d_gene: TRBD1; abundance: -; CDR3nt: TGTGCCAGCAGCCCCAGTGGGACAGATAGCAATCAGCCCCAGCATTTT; CDR3aa: CASSPSGTDSNQPQHF
j_gene: TRBJ1-1; v_gene: TRBV29-1; d_gene: TRBD1; abundance: -; CDR3nt: TGCAGCGCACCTAACAGGGGTAAGAACACTGAAGCTTTCTTT; CDR3aa: CSAPNRGKNTEAFF
j_gene: TRBJ1-2; v_gene: TRBV29-1; d_gene: -; abundance: -; CDR3nt: TGCAGCGCCGCGGGATTTACCTATGGCTACACCTTC; CDR3aa: CSAAGFTYGYTF
j_gene: TRBJ2-1; v_gene: TRBV2; d_gene: TRBD1; abundance: -; CDR3nt: TGTGCCAGCAGGGACAGGGTGGTCGGGTTCTTC; CDR3aa: CASRDRVVGFF
j_gene: TRBJ2-7; v_gene: TRBV6-5; d_gene: TRBD2; abundance: -; CDR3nt: TGTGCCAGCAGTTACTCACTAGCGGGCAGGTACGAGCAGTACTTC; CDR3aa: CASSYSLAGRYEQYF
j_gene: TRBJ2-7; v_gene: TRBV5-6; d_gene: -; abundance: -; CDR3nt: TGTGCCAGCAGCTTGGCCTCTCGGGGATTCGTCGACGAGCAGTACTTC; CDR3aa: CASSLASRGFVDEQYF
j_gene: TRBJ2-3; v_gene: TRBV7-3; d_gene: TRBD1; abundance: once; CDR3nt: TGTGCCAGCAGCGTCGGGACAGGGCTCACAGATACGCAGTATTTT; CDR3aa: CASSVGTGLTDTQYF